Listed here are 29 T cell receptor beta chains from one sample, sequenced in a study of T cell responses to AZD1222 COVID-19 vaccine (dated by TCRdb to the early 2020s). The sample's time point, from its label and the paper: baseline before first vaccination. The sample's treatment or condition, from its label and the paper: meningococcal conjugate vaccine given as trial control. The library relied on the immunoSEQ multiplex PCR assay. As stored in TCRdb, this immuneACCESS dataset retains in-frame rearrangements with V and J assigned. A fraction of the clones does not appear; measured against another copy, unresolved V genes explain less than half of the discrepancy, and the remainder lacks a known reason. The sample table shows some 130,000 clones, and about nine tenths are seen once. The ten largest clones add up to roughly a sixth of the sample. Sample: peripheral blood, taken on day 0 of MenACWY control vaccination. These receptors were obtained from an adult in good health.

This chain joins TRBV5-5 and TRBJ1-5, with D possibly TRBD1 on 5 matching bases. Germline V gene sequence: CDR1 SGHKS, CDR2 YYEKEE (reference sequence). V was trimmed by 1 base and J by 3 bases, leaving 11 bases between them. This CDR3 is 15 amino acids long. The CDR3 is CASSLLDTLNQPQHF. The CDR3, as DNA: TGTGCCAGCAGCTTGCTGGACACACTCAATCAGCCCCAGCATTTT.

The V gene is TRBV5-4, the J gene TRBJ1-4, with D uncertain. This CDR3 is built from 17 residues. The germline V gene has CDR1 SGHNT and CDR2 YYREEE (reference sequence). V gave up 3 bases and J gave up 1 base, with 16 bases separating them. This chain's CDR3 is CASSSGGSFGTNEKLFF. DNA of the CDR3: TGTGCCAGCAGCTCCGGTGGGTCTTTCGGAACTAATGAAAAACTGTTTTTT.

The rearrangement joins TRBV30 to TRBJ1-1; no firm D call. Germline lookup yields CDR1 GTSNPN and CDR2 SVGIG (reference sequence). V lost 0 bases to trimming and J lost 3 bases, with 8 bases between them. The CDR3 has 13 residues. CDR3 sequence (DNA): TGTGCCTGGAGTGTAAGGAGGGACACTGAAGCTTTCTTT. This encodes CAWSVRRDTEAFF.

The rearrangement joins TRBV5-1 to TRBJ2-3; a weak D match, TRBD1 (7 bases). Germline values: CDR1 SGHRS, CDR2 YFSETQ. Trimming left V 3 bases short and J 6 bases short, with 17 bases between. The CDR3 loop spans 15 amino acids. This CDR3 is CASSSRQGGADTQYF. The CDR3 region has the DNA TGCGCCAGCAGCTCCAGACAGGGAGGTGCCGATACGCAGTATTTT.

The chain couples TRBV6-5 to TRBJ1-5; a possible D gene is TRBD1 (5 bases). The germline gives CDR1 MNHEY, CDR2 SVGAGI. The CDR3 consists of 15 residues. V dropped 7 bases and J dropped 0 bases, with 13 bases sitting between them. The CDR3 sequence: CASTPDIYSNQPQHF. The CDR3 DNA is TGTGCCAGCACTCCGGACATATATAGCAATCAGCCCCAGCATTTT.

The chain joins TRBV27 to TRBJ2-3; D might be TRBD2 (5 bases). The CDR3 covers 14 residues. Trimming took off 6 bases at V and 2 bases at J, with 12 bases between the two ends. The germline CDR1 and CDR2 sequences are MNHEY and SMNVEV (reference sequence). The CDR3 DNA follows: TGTGCCAGCAGCCCTACTAGAGTCACAGATACGCAGTATTTT. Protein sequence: CASSPTRVTDTQYF.

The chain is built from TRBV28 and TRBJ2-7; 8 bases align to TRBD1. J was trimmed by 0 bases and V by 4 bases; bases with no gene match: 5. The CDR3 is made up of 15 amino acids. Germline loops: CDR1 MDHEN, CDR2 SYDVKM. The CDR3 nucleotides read TGTGCCAGCAGTTCGACAGGGGCAATCTCCTACGAGCAGTACTTC. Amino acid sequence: CASSSTGAISYEQYF.

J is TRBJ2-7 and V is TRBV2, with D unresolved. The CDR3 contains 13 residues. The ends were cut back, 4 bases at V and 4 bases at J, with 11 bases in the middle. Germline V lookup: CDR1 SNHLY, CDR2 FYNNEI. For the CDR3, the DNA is TGTGCCAGCAGTGTGGTTAGTGTGTACGAGCAGTACTTC. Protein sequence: CASSVVSVYEQYF.

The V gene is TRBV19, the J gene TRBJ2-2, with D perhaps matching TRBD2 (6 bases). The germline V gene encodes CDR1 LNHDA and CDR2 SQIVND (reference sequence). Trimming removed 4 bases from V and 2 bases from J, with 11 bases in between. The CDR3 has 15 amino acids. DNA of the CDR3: TGTGCCAGTAGTACTGGACTAATAAACACCGGGGAGCTGTTTTTT. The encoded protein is CASSTGLINTGELFF.

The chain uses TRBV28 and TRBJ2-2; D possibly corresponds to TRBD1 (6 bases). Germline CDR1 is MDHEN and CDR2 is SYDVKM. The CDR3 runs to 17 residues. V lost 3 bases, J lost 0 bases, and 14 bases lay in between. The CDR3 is CASSFDRFLTNTGELFF. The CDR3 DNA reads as TGTGCCAGCAGTTTCGACAGGTTCCTAACGAACACCGGGGAGCTGTTTTTT. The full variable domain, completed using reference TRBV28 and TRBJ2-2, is DVKVTQSSRYLVKRTGEKVFLECVQDMDHENMFWYRQDPGLGLRLIYFSYDVKMKEKGDIPEGYSVSREKKERFSLILESASTNQTSMYLCASSFDRFLTNTGELFFGEGSRLTVL.

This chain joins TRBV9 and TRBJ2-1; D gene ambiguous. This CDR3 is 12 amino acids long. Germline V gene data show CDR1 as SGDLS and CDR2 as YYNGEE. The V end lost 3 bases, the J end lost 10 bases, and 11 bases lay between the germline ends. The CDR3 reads CASSAAEAEQFF. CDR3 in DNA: TGTGCCAGCAGCGCCGCTGAAGCCGAGCAGTTCTTC.

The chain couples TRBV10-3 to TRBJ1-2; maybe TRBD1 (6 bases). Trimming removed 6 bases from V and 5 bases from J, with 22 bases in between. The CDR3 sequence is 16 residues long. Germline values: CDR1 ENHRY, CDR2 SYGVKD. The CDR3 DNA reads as TGTGCCATCAGGGCGGGACATTCCACGGTTCCATATGGCTACACCTTC. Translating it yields CAIRAGHSTVPYGYTF.

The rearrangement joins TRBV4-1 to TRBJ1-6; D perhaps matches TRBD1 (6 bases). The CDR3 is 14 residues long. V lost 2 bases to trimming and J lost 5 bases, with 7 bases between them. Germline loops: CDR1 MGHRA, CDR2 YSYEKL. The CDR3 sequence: CASSQSGDNSPLHF. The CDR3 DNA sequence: TGCGCCAGCAGCCAATCAGGGGATAATTCACCCCTCCACTTT.

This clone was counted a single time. The DNA of the CDR3 is TGTGCCACCAGTGACTCCGGGACAGGGTTATACTACGAGCAGTACTTC. Translating it yields CATSDSGTGLYYEQYF. The chain recombines TRBV24-1 with TRBJ2-7; TRBD1 agrees at 9 bases. The CDR3 totals 16 residues. V lost 4 bases, J lost 3 bases, and 9 bases stayed unmatched. CDR1 and CDR2 from the germline V gene are KGHDR and SFDVKD.

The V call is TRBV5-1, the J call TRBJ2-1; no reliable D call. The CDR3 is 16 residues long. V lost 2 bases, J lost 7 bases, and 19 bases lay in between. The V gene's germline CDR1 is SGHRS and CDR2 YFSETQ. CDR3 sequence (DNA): TGCGCCAGCAGCTTCTTAGGACGGGCTTTGGGGAATGAGCAGTTCTTC. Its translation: CASSFLGRALGNEQFF.

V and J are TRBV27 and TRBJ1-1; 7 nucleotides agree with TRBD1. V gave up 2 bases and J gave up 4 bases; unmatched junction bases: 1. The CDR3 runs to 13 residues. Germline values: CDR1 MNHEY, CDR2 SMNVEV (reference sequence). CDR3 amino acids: CASSLAGGTEAFF. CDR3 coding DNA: TGTGCCAGCAGTTTAGCAGGGGGCACTGAAGCTTTCTTT.

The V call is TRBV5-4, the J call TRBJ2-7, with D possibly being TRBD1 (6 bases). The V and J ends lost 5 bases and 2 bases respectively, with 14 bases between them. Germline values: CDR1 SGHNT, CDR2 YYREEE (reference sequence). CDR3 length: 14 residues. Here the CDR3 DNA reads TGTGCCAGCAGTTTTCACAGGGAAGCCTACGAGCAGTACTTC. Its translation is CASSFHREAYEQYF.

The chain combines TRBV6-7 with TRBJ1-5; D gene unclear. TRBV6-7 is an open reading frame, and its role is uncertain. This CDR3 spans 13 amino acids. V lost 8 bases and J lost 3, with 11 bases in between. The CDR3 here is CASGLVFNQPQHF. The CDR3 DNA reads TGTGCCAGCGGGTTGGTATTCAATCAGCCCCAGCATTTT.

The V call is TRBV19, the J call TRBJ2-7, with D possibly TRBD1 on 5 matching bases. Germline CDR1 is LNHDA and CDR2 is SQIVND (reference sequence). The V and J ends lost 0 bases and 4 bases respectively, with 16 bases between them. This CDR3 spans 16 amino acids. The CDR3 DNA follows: TGTGCCAGTAGTATAGATCGGCGTCAGGGTATGTACGAGCAGTACTTC. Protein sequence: CASSIDRRQGMYEQYF.

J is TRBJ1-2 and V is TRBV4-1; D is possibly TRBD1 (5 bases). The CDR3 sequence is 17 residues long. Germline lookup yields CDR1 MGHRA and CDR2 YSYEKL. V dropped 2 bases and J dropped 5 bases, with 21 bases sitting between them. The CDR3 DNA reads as TGCGCCAGCAGCCAAAGCCCAGGGTTCTCTAGGTCTTATGGCTACACCTTC. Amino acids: CASSQSPGFSRSYGYTF.

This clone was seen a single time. CDR3 in DNA: TGTGCCAGCAGATACGACAGGGGAAACATTCAGTACTTC. Translation gives CASRYDRGNIQYF. This chain connects TRBV6-5 to TRBJ2-4; the match to TRBD1 covers 8 bases. This CDR3 spans 13 amino acids. V dropped 6 bases and J dropped 6; count of bases not matched to a gene: 4. The germline V gene encodes CDR1 MNHEY and CDR2 SVGAGI.

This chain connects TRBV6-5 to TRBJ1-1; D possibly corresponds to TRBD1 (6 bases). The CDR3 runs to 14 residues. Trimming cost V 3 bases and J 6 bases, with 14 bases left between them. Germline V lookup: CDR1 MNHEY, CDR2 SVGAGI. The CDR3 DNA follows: TGTGCCAGCAGTTATTCAGGGGTAGAAGCTGAAGCTTTCTTT. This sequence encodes CASSYSGVEAEAFF.

The chain's CDR3 is CAWSAGTGVYGYTF. The CDR3 bases are TGTGCCTGGAGTGCCGGGACAGGGGTCTATGGCTACACCTTC. This chain connects TRBV30 to TRBJ1-2; 10 bases align to TRBD1. CDR3 size: 14 residues. The trim removed 1 base at V and 4 bases at J, leaving 3 bases unmatched. Germline V CDR1 and CDR2: GTSNPN, SVGIG (reference sequence). Together with reference TRBV30 and TRBJ1-2, the CDR3 gives the full variable domain: SQTIHQWPATLVQPVGSPLSLECTVEGTSNPNLYWYRQAAGRGLQLLFYSVGIGQISSEVPQNLSASRPQDRQFILSSKKLLLSDSGFYLCAWSAGTGVYGYTFGSGTRLTVV.

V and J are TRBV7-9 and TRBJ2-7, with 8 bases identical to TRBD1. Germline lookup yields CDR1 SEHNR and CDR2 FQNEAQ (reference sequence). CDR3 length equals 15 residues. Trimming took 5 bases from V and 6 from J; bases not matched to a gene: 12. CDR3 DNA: TGTGCCAGCAGCCCCGGACAGGGAAATGAAGGCGAGCAGTACTTC. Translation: CASSPGQGNEGEQYF.

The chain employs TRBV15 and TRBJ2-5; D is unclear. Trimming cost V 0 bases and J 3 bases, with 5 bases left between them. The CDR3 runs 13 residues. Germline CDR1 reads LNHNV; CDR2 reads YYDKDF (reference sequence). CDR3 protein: CATSRDLKETQYF. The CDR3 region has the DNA TGTGCCACCAGCAGAGATCTTAAAGAGACCCAGTACTTC.

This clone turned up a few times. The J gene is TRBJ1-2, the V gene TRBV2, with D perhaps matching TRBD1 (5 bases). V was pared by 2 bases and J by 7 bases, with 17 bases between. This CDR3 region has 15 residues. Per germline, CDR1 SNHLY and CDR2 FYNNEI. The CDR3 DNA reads TGTGCCAGCAGTGAAATCGTGGGACGAGGTTTTGGCTACACCTTC. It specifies CASSEIVGRGFGYTF.

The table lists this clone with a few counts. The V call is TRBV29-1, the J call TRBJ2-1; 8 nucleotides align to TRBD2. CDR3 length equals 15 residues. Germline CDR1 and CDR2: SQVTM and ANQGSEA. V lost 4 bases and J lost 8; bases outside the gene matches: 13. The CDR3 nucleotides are TGCAGCGTTGGCCGAGGCGGGACTAGTCACCATGAGCAGTTCTTC. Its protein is CSVGRGGTSHHEQFF.

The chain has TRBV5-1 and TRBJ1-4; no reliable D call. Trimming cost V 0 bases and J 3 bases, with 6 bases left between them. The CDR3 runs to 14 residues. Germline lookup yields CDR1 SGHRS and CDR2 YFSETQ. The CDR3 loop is CASSLGGSNEKLFF. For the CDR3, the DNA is TGCGCCAGCAGCTTGGGAGGGTCTAATGAAAAACTGTTTTTT.

The CDR3 reads CASSLLDSYGYTF. The CDR3, as DNA: TGTGCCAGCAGCTTGTTAGACAGCTATGGCTACACCTTC. The V and J genes are TRBV5-6 and TRBJ1-2; D perhaps matches TRBD1 (5 bases). The CDR3 is made up of 13 amino acids. Trimming cost V 1 base and J 4 bases, with 8 bases left between them. Germline loops: CDR1 SGHDT, CDR2 YYEEEE.